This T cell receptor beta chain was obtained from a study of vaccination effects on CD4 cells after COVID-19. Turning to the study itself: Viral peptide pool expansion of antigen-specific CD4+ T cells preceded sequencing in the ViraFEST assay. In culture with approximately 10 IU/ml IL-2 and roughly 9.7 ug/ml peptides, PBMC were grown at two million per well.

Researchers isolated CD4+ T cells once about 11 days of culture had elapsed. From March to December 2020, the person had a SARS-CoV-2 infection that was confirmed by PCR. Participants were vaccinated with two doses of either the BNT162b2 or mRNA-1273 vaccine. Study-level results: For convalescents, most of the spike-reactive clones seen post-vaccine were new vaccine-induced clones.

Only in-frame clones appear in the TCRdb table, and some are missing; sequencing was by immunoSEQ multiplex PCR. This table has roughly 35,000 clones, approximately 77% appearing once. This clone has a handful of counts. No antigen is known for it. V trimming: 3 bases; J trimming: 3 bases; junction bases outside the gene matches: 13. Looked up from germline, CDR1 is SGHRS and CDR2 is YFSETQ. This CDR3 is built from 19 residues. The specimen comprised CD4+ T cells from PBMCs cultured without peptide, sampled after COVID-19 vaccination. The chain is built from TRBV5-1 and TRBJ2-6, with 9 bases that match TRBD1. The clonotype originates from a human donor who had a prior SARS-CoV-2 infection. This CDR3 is CASSSGTGLLLGGANVLTF. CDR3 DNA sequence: TGCGCCAGCAGCTCAGGGACAGGGCTGCTATTGGGTGGGGCCAACGTCCTGACTTTC.